Listed below are T cell receptor beta chains from one sample, sequenced in a study of cytomegalovirus exposure and HLA in healthy donors. Produced via immunoSEQ multiplex PCR; TCRdb's table is partial and in-frame only. The sample includes around 180,000 clones, over 60% of them seen just once. Sequences were obtained from PBMCs. Receptors originate from a girl aged 10 to 17 in good health and CMV-seronegative. Both conserved end residues are part of each CDR3. The D gene is left open where the match is weak. Some rows mark clone size as missing; the rest say once, few, many or name a class of expanded clone.

clone size: once; D gene: .; V gene: TRBV27; J gene: TRBJ2-7; CDR3 DNA: TGTGCCAGTTTAGGCGGCAGCTCCTACGAGCAGTACTTC; CDR3 protein: CASLGGSSYEQYF
clone size: .; D gene: TRBD2; V gene: TRBV5-1; J gene: TRBJ2-1; CDR3 DNA: TGCGCCAGCAGCTTGCGGGGACTAGCATACAATGAGCAGTTCTTC; CDR3 protein: CASSLRGLAYNEQFF
clone size: few; D gene: .; V gene: TRBV5-6; J gene: TRBJ1-2; CDR3 DNA: TGTGCCAGCAGATCCGGGGCGGGGGACTATGGCTACACCTTC; CDR3 protein: CASRSGAGDYGYTF
clone size: once; D gene: .; V gene: TRBV2; J gene: TRBJ1-5; CDR3 DNA: TGTGCCAGCAGTGAAGTGGGGGGACGATCCCAGCATTTT; CDR3 protein: CASSEVGGRSQHF
clone size: .; D gene: TRBD2; V gene: TRBV7-9; J gene: TRBJ2-5; CDR3 DNA: TGTGCCAGCAGCTCCCGGGCAGCGGGGGCACAAGAGACCCAGTACTTC; CDR3 protein: CASSSRAAGAQETQYF
clone size: .; D gene: .; V gene: TRBV5-8; J gene: TRBJ2-3; CDR3 DNA: TGTGCCAGCAGCTCCCCAGGAATGGGCCGCACAGATACGCAGTATTTT; CDR3 protein: CASSSPGMGRTDTQYF
clone size: .; D gene: .; V gene: TRBV6-1; J gene: TRBJ2-5; CDR3 DNA: TGTGCCAGCATCTCGGGGGGCGTGGAGACCCAGTACTTC; CDR3 protein: CASISGGVETQYF
clone size: .; D gene: TRBD2; V gene: TRBV5-1; J gene: TRBJ2-1; CDR3 DNA: TGCGCCAGCAGCTCGACTAGCGGGGGGGCCGGTGAGCAGTTCTTC; CDR3 protein: CASSSTSGGAGEQFF
clone size: .; D gene: TRBD2; V gene: TRBV30; J gene: TRBJ2-3; CDR3 DNA: TGTGCCTGTACCGTCTTAGCGGGACTTAGCACAGATACGCAGTATTTT; CDR3 protein: CACTVLAGLSTDTQYF
clone size: once; D gene: TRBD1; V gene: TRBV28; J gene: TRBJ1-1; CDR3 DNA: TGTGCCAGCAGAAAGGACAGGGGAAGAGGCAACACTGAAGCTTTCTTT; CDR3 protein: CASRKDRGRGNTEAFF
clone size: .; D gene: .; V gene: TRBV27; J gene: TRBJ1-1; CDR3 DNA: TGTGCCAGCAGTTTATCTTCGGGATTGAACACTGAAGCTTTCTTT; CDR3 protein: CASSLSSGLNTEAFF
clone size: .; D gene: TRBD2; V gene: TRBV4-1; J gene: TRBJ2-2; CDR3 DNA: TGCGCCAGCAGCCAAGACAGCGGGGGGTCGAACACCGGGGAGCTGTTTTTT; CDR3 protein: CASSQDSGGSNTGELFF
clone size: .; D gene: TRBD1; V gene: TRBV7-9; J gene: TRBJ2-6; CDR3 DNA: TGTGCCAGCAGTCACTTGAAAGGGACAGGGGGGTCTGGGGCCAACGTCCTGACTTTC; CDR3 protein: CASSHLKGTGGSGANVLTF
clone size: once; D gene: .; V gene: TRBV10-1; J gene: TRBJ2-3; CDR3 DNA: TGCGCCAGCAGTGAGTCGTTCGGGGATACGCAGTATTTT; CDR3 protein: CASSESFGDTQYF
clone size: few; D gene: .; V gene: TRBV6-6; J gene: TRBJ2-1; CDR3 DNA: TGTGCCAGCAGTTACCCACCTAGTCATGAGCAGTTCTTC; CDR3 protein: CASSYPPSHEQFF
clone size: few; D gene: .; V gene: TRBV6-1; J gene: TRBJ2-5; CDR3 DNA: TGTGCCAGCAGTGAAGTTCTTGGAGACCTCCAACAAGAGACCCAGTACTTC; CDR3 protein: CASSEVLGDLQQETQYF
clone size: .; D gene: TRBD2; V gene: TRBV7-6; J gene: TRBJ2-7; CDR3 DNA: TGTGCCAGCAGCTTACCTAGCGGGGGAATCTACGAGCAGTACTTC; CDR3 protein: CASSLPSGGIYEQYF
clone size: .; D gene: .; V gene: TRBV15; J gene: TRBJ1-6; CDR3 DNA: TGTGCCACCAGCAGAGAGGCAAGCGATTCACCCCTCCACTTT; CDR3 protein: CATSREASDSPLHF
clone size: .; D gene: .; V gene: TRBV20-1; J gene: TRBJ2-5; CDR3 DNA: TGCAGTGCTCGTCCCGAAGAGACCCAGTACTTC; CDR3 protein: CSARPEETQYF